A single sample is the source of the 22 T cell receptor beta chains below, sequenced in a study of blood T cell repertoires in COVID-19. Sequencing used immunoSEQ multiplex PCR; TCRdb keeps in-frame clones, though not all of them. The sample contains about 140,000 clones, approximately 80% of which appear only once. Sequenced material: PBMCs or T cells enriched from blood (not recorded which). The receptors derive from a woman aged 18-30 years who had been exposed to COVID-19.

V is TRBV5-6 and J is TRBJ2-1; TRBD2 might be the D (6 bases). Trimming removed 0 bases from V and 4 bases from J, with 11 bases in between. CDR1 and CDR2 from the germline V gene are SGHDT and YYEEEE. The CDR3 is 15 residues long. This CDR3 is CASSLEGLGYNEQFF. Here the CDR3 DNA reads TGTGCCAGCAGCTTGGAGGGACTCGGATACAATGAGCAGTTCTTC.

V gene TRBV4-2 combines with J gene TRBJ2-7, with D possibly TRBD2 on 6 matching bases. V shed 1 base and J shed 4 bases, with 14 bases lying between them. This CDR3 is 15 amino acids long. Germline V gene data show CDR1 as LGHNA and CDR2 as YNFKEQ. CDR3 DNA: TGTGCCAGCAGCCAAGGGGAGGCAGCCGGGTACGAGCAGTACTTC. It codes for CASSQGEAAGYEQYF.

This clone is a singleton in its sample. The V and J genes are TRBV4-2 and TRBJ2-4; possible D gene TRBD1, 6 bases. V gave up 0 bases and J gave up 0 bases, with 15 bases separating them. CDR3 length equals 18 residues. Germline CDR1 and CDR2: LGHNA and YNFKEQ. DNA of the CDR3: TGTGCCAGCAGCCAAGATCTGAGACAGGATCTAGCCAAAAACATTCAGTACTTC. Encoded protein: CASSQDLRQDLAKNIQYF.

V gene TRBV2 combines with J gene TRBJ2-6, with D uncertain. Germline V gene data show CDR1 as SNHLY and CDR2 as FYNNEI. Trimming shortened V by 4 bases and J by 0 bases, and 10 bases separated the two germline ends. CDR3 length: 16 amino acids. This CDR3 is CASSGLRLSGANVLTF. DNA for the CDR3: TGTGCCAGCAGTGGTCTGAGACTCTCTGGGGCCAACGTCCTGACTTTC.

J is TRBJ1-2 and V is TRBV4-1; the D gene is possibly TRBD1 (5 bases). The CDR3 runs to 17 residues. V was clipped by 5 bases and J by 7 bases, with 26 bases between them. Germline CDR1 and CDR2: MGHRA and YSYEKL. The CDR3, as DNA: TGCGCCAGCAGCGGGAGGAGGGATAGGGGTTTGGGGAGTGGCTACACCTTC. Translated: CASSGRRDRGLGSGYTF.

As DNA, the CDR3 is TGCGCCAGCAGCCAAGAAATGGGGGCTAGGTACGAGCAGTACTTC. Encoded protein: CASSQEMGARYEQYF. The chain joins TRBV4-3 to TRBJ2-7; TRBD1 might be the D (6 bases). Trimming cost V 0 bases and J 4 bases, with 13 bases left between them. This CDR3 region has 15 residues. In germline, CDR1 is LGHNA, CDR2 YSLEER.

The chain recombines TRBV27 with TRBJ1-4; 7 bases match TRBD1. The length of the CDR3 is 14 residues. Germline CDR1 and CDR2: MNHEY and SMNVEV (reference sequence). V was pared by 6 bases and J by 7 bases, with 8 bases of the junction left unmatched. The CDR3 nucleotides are TGTGCCAGCAGACTAACAGGGGAAGGTGAAAAACTGTTTTTT. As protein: CASRLTGEGEKLFF.

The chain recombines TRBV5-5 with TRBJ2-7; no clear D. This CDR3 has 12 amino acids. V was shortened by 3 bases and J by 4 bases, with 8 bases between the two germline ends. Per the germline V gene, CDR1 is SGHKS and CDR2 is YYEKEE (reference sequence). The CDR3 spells CASSYNSYEQYF. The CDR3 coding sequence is TGTGCCAGCAGCTATAACAGTTACGAGCAGTACTTC.

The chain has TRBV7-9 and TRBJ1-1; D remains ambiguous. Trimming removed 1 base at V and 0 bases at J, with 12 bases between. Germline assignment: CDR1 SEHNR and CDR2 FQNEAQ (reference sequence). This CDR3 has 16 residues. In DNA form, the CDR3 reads TGTGCCAGCAGCTTAGGGATGTGGACTTTGAACACTGAAGCTTTCTTT. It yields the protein CASSLGMWTLNTEAFF.

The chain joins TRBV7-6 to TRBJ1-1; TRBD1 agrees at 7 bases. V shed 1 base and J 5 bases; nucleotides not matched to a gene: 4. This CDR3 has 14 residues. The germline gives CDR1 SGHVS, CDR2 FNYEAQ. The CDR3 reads CASSLGQGVTEAFF. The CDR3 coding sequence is TGTGCCAGCAGCTTAGGGCAGGGGGTTACTGAAGCTTTCTTT.

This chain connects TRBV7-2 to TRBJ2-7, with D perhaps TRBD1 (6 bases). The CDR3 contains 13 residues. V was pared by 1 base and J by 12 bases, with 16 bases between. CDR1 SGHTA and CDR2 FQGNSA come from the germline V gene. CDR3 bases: TGTGCCAGCAGCTTAGAGTTGACAGGTGCTCGGTACTTC. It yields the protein CASSLELTGARYF.

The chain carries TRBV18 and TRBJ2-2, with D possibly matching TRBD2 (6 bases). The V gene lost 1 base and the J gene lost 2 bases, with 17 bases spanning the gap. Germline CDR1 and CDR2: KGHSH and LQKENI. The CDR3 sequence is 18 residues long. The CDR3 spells CASSPLRWEDQNTGELFF. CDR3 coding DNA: TGTGCCAGCTCACCACTTCGTTGGGAGGACCAAAACACCGGGGAGCTGTTTTTT.

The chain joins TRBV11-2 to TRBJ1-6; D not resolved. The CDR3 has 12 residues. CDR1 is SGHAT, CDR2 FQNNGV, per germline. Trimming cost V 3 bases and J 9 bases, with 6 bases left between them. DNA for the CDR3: TGTGCCAGCAGCTTTACCGGTTCACCCCTCCACTTT. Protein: CASSFTGSPLHF.

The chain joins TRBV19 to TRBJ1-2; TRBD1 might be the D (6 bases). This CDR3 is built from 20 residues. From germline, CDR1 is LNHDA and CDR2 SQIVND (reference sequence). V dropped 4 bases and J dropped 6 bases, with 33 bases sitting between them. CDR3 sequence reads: CASSTVNLGQGRPSRDGYTF. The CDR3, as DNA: TGTGCCAGTAGTACTGTTAATCTCGGGCAGGGGCGACCTTCCCGAGATGGCTACACCTTC.

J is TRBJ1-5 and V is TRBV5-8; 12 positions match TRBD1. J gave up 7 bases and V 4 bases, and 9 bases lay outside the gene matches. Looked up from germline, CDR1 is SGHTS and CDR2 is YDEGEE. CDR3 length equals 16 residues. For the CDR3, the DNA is TGTGCCAGCAGCCCCCGGGACAGGGGGCTTAACCAGCCCCAGCATTTT. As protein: CASSPRDRGLNQPQHF.

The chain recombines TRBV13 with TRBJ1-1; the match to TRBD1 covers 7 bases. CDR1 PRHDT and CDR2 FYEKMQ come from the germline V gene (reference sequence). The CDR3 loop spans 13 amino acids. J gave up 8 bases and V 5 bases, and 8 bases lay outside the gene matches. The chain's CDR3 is CASSLRQGTEAFF. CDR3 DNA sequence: TGTGCCAGCAGCCTCCGACAGGGTACCGAAGCTTTCTTT.

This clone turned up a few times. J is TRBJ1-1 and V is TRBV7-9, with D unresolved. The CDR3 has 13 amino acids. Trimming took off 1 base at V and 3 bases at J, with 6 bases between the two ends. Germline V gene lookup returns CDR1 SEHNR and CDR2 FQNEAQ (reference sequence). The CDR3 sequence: CASSLEQDTEAFF. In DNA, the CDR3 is TGTGCCAGCAGCTTAGAGCAGGACACTGAAGCTTTCTTT.

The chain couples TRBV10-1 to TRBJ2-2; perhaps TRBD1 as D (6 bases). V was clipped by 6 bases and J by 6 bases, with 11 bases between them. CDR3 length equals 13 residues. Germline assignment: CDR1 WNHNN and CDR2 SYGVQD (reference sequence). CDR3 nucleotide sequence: TGCGCCAGCAGGGACAGAGGGGCCGGGGAGCTGTTTTTT. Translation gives CASRDRGAGELFF.

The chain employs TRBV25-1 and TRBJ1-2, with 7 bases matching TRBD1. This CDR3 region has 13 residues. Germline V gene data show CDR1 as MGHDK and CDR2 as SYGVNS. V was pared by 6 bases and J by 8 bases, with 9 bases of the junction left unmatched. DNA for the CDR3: TGTGCCAGCAGCCTGACAGGGACGGGCGGCTACACCTTC. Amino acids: CASSLTGTGGYTF.

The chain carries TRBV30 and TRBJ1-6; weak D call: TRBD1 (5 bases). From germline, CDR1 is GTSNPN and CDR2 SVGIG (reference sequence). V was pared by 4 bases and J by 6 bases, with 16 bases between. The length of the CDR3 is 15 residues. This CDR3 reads CAWTAGGAGNSPLHF. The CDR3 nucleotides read TGTGCCTGGACCGCGGGAGGGGCAGGTAATTCACCCCTCCACTTT.

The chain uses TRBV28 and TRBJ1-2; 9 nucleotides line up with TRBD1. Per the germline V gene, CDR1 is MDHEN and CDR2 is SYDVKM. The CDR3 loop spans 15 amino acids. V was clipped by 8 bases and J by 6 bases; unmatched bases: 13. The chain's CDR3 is CASRPRNRGLHGYTF. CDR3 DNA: TGTGCCAGCCGCCCCCGGAACAGGGGGCTCCATGGCTACACCTTC.

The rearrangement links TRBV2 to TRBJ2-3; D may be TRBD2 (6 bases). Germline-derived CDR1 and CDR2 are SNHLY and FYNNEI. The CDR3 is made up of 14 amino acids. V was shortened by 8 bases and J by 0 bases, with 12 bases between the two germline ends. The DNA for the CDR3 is TGTGCCAGCCCTAGCGCCCTTAGCACAGATACGCAGTATTTT. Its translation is CASPSALSTDTQYF.